The 13 T cell receptor beta chains below were found in one sample sequenced in a study of blood T cells in healthy people across ages. PCR was performed a second time for roughly 7 to 12 cycles using a sample-barcoded 5' primer and a J-beta primer mix. TCRdb processed the 5' RACE reads anew with MiXCR; each CDR3 protein has one entry. The table records more than 800,000 distinct CDR3 sequences, under 30% of them present only once. Sequencing input: blood. All receptors derive from a woman of 80 years or more in good health.

This rearrangement joins TRBV20-1 to TRBJ2-5, with D perhaps matching TRBD1 or TRBD2 (5 bases each). The V and J ends lost 0 bases and 5 bases respectively, with 13 bases between them. This CDR3 is 14 amino acids long. Germline CDR1 is DFQATT and CDR2 is SNEGSKA (reference sequence). Here the CDR3 DNA reads TGCAGTGCTAGAGATGACAGAGGGCGCGAGACCCAGTACTTC. Translating gives CSARDDRGRETQYF.

This chain joins TRBV30 and TRBJ1-2; tentative D call: TRBD1 (6 bases). V gave up 3 bases and J gave up 0 bases, with 26 bases separating them. The germline V gene has CDR1 GTSNPN and CDR2 SVGIG (reference sequence). The CDR3 spans 19 residues. The CDR3: CAWSAYREEGTRPNYGYTF. CDR3 nucleotide sequence: TGTGCCTGGAGCGCCTACAGGGAGGAAGGCACCCGACCTAACTATGGCTACACCTTC.

Worth noting for this clonotype: This could be a read error, since a much larger clone is one nucleotide away. The CDR3 DNA follows: TGTGCCACCAGTGATTTAGGGCGGGGGGCCTACAATGAGCAGTACTTC. This gives the protein CATSDLGRGAYNEQYF. The chain has TRBV24-1 and TRBJ2-1; 8 positions match TRBD2. The closer fit of TRBJ2-7 to the DNA end suggests the J call may be wrong. Germline V lookup: CDR1 KGHDR, CDR2 SFDVKD. This CDR3 comprises 16 residues.

The chain combines TRBV20-1 with TRBJ2-3, with TRBD2 identical over 8 bases. Trimming cost V 3 bases and J 3 bases; bases outside gene matches: 5. This CDR3 is 14 amino acids long. CDR1 is DFQATT and CDR2 is SNEGSKA in the germline V gene (reference sequence). Here the CDR3 reads CSARTGLETDTQYF. As DNA, the CDR3 is TGCAGTGCTAGGACGGGACTAGAGACAGATACGCAGTATTTT.

Comment on this clonotype: This may be a read error: a much more frequent sequence differs by one nucleotide. The V call is TRBV6-2 or TRBV6-3, the J call TRBJ1-2, with a weak D call TRBD1 (5 bases). The CDR3 runs to 13 residues. CDR1 MNHEY and CDR2 SVGEGT come from the germline V gene. CDR3 nucleotides: TGTGCCAGCAGCCAGACAGCTAACTATGGCGACACCTTC. Its translation is CASSQTANYGDTF.

Concerning this clonotype itself: A read error may be the cause here, since a much bigger clone is one base away. This sequence joins TRBV28 and TRBJ2-5; TRBD2 agrees at 7 bases. Germline-derived CDR1 and CDR2 are MDHEN and SYDVKM. The CDR3 runs to 19 residues. The J segment lost 2 bases and the V segment lost 7 bases, leaving 22 bases of the junction unmatched. The CDR3: CASKVPGGLSVLDQETQYF. CDR3 coding DNA: TGTGCCAGCAAAGTTCCGGGGGGACTATCGGTCCTCGATCAAGAGACCCAGTACTTC.

DNA for the CDR3: TGTGCCAGAAATTCAGGGGCTTCGGAGCAGTTCTTC. Its protein is CARNSGASEQFF. The chain joins TRBV12-3 or TRBV12-4 to TRBJ2-1; weak D call: TRBD1 (6 bases). This CDR3 region has 12 residues. V lost 9 bases to trimming and J lost 10 bases, with 16 bases between them.

The V call is TRBV19, the J call TRBJ2-3; 11 bases fit TRBD2. The CDR3 contains 16 residues. Germline-derived CDR1 and CDR2 are LNHDA and SQIVND (reference sequence). Trimming cost V 2 bases and J 5 bases; bases outside gene matches: 6. The CDR3 loop reads CASSIYLAGGGDTQYF. The CDR3 DNA reads TGTGCCAGTAGTATATACCTAGCGGGGGGTGGAGATACGCAGTATTTT.

The chain links TRBV4-3 to TRBJ1-3, with a possible D match to TRBD1 (5 bases). Germline V CDR1 and CDR2: LGHNA, YSLEER. The CDR3 covers 20 residues. V was clipped by 0 bases and J by 4 bases, with 25 bases between them. CDR3 in DNA: TGCGCCAGCAGCCAAGACCTCGCGGGACTCGATGGGGACCTCGGAAACACCATATATTTT. Its translation is CASSQDLAGLDGDLGNTIYF.

This clonotype was counted at least ten times. The V and J genes are TRBV4-2 and TRBJ1-2; 8 positions agree with TRBD1. The CDR3 loop spans 14 amino acids. V gave up 4 bases and J gave up 4 bases; unmatched junction bases: 5. Germline CDR1 reads LGHNA; CDR2 reads YNFKEQ. This CDR3 is CASSPSDRAYGYTF. CDR3 DNA: TGTGCCAGCAGCCCATCGGACAGGGCCTATGGCTACACCTTC.

Only a few counts were recorded for this clonotype. The chain has TRBV12-3 or TRBV12-4 and TRBJ2-3, with a weak D call TRBD2 (6 bases). The CDR3 contains 17 residues. Trimming pared 7 bases from V and 0 bases from J, leaving 20 bases between. The CDR3 loop is CASTTGFGGKSTDTQYF. The CDR3 nucleotides are TGTGCCAGCACCACTGGGTTCGGGGGAAAGAGCACAGATACGCAGTATTTT.

V is TRBV4-1 and J is TRBJ2-4, with D perhaps TRBD1 or TRBD2 (6 bases each). V was clipped by 0 bases and J by 3 bases, with 12 bases between them. Per germline, CDR1 MGHRA and CDR2 YSYEKL. This CDR3 contains 16 residues. The DNA of the CDR3 is TGCGCCAGCAGCCAAGACGAGGGGGGATACAAAAACATTCAGTACTTC. Protein: CASSQDEGGYKNIQYF.

On this clonotype itself: One end of the junction is discordant with germline, which a read error may explain. The chain employs TRBV4-2 and TRBJ2-5, with a weak D call TRBD1 (5 bases). Germline lookup yields CDR1 LGHNA and CDR2 YNFKEQ. The CDR3 covers 13 residues. The CDR3 nucleotides are TGTACCAGCAGCCCGACAGTCCAAGAGACCCAGTACTTC. It encodes CTSSPTVQETQYF.